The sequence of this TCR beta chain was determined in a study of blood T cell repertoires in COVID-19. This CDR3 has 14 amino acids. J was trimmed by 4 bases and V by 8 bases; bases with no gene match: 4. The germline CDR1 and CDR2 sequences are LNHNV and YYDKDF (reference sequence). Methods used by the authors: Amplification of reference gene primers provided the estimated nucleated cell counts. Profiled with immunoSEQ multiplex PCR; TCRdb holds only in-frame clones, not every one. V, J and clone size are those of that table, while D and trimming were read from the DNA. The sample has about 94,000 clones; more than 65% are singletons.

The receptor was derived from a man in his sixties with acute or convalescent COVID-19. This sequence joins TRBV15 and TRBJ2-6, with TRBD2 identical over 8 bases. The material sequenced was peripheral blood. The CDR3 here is CATAGGAGANVLTF. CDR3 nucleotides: TGTGCCACCGCGGGGGGCGCCGGGGCCAACGTCCTGACTTTC.